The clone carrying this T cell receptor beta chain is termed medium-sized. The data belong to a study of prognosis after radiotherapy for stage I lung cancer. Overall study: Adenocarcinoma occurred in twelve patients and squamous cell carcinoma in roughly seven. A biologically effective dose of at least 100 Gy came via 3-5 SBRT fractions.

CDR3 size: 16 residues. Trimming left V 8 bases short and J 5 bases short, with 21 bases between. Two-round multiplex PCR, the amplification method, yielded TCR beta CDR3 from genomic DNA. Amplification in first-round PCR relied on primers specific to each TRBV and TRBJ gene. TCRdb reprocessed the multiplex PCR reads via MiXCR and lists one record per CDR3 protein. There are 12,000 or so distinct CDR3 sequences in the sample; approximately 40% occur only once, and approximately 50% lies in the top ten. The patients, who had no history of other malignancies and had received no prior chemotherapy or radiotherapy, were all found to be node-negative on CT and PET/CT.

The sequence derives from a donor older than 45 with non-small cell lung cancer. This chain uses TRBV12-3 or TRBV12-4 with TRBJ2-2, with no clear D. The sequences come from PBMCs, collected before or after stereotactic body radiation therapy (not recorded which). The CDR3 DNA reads TGTGCCAGCTTAAAGTCGGGCGCTTCTTCAACCGGGGAGCTGTTTTTT. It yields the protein CASLKSGASSTGELFF.